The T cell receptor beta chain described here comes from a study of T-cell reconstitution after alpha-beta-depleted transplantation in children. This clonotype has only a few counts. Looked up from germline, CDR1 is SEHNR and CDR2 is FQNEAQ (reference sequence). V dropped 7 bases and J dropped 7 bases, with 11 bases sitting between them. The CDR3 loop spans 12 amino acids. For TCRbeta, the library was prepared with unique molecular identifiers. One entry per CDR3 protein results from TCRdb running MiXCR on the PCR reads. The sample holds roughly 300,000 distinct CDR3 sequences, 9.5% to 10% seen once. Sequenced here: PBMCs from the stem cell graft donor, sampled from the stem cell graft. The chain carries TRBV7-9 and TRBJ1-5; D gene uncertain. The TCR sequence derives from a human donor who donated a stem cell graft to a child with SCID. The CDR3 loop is CASNEMGQPQHF. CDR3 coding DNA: TGTGCCAGCAACGAGATGGGACAGCCCCAGCATTTT.